Below are 32 T cell receptor beta chains sequenced from a single sample in a study of blood T cell repertoires in COVID-19. TCRdb's table, derived via immunoSEQ multiplex PCR, lists solely in-frame clones and lacks some. The repertoire includes about 130,000 clones, more than 60% of them detected once, and approximately 2% sits in the top ten. Sequencing was done on a sample of peripheral blood. The receptors were gathered from a woman aged 65 to 85 with acute or convalescent COVID-19.

The rearrangement links TRBV7-8 to TRBJ2-5, with D uncertain. The CDR3 is 12 residues long. Germline V gives CDR1 SGHVS, CDR2 FQNEAQ. V was cut by 5 bases and J by 4 bases, with 8 bases left in between. The CDR3 coding sequence is TGTGCCAGCAGCCCGTTTTTAGAGACCCAGTACTTC. It specifies CASSPFLETQYF.

The V call is TRBV11-1, the J call TRBJ2-7; 8 nucleotides align to TRBD2. CDR1 and CDR2 from the germline V gene are SGHAT and FQDESV (reference sequence). The CDR3 is made up of 15 amino acids. Trimming removed 6 bases from V and 5 bases from J; junction bases left unmatched: 12. The CDR3 bases are TGTGCCAGCAGTCTTTCCGGGACTAGTTTCCACGAGCAGTACTTC. The encoded protein is CASSLSGTSFHEQYF.

The chain combines TRBV14 with TRBJ1-4; D uncertain. CDR3 length: 13 residues. Trimming stripped 1 base from V and 12 bases from J, with 12 bases between. The V gene's germline CDR1 is SGHDN and CDR2 FVKESK. CDR3 sequence: CASSQALGGELFF. The DNA of the CDR3 is TGTGCCAGCAGCCAAGCCCTCGGCGGAGAACTGTTTTTT.

The chain has TRBV19 and TRBJ1-1; maybe TRBD1 (6 bases). V gave up 7 bases and J gave up 1 base, with 16 bases separating them. The germline gives CDR1 LNHDA, CDR2 SQIVND (reference sequence). The CDR3 extends over 15 amino acids. CDR3 bases: TGTGCCAGTAACCATCCGGGCAGGGGGAACACTGAAGCTTTCTTT. Amino acids: CASNHPGRGNTEAFF.

Here the CDR3 reads CASSRGGLAGGYEQYF. The CDR3 coding sequence is TGTGCCAGCAGCCGGGGGGGACTAGCGGGAGGCTACGAGCAGTACTTC. The chain has TRBV3-1 (or the pseudogene TRBV3-2) and TRBJ2-7, with TRBD2 identical over 15 bases. The V segment lost 4 bases and the J segment 3 bases; nucleotides outside the gene matches: 4. CDR3 length equals 16 residues. CDR1 and CDR2 from the germline V gene are LGHDT and YNNKEL (reference sequence).

The chain is built from TRBV5-1 and TRBJ2-7; D not resolved. The V end was cut by 0 bases, the J end by 1 base, with 5 bases between. Looked up from germline, CDR1 is SGHRS and CDR2 is YFSETQ. This CDR3 contains 13 residues. The CDR3, as DNA: TGCGCCAGCAGCTTGGGACAATCCTACGAGCAGTACTTC. It specifies CASSLGQSYEQYF.

The chain links TRBV18 to TRBJ2-3; possibly TRBD2 for D (5 bases). The CDR3 is 17 residues long. Trimming shortened V by 4 bases and J by 0 bases, and 17 bases separated the two germline ends. Looked up from germline, CDR1 is KGHSH and CDR2 is LQKENI. CDR3 sequence (DNA): TGTGCCAGCTCACTGGGAGTTGGCGCTAAGAGCACAGATACGCAGTATTTT. It specifies CASSLGVGAKSTDTQYF.

This clone was counted between two and nine times. DNA of the CDR3: TGTGCCAGCAGCGTTGGTGGACTAGCGGGGGGTGGGACCTACAATGAGCAGTTCTTC. It codes for CASSVGGLAGGGTYNEQFF. The V gene is TRBV9, the J gene TRBJ2-1; 14 nucleotides agree with TRBD2. The V gene end was trimmed by 2 bases and the J gene end by 2 bases; junction bases not matched to a gene: 9. The CDR3 runs to 19 residues. Germline values: CDR1 SGDLS, CDR2 YYNGEE.

In this sample, this clone turned up a few times. The chain uses TRBV5-5 and TRBJ2-2; D is unclear. From germline, CDR1 is SGHKS and CDR2 YYEKEE (reference sequence). The V end lost 4 bases, the J end lost 1 base, and 8 bases lay between the germline ends. The CDR3 totals 14 residues. CDR3 protein: CASSRAGNTGELFF. DNA of the CDR3: TGTGCCAGCAGCCGCGCAGGGAACACCGGGGAGCTGTTTTTT.

A single count supports this clone. V and J are TRBV5-1 and TRBJ2-5; no definite D call. The CDR3 contains 14 residues. CDR1 and CDR2 from the germline V gene are SGHRS and YFSETQ. V gave up 4 bases and J gave up 1 base, with 11 bases separating them. The CDR3 DNA reads as TGCGCCAGCAGCCCCTTGGGCCGCCAAGAGACCCAGTACTTC. This translates into CASSPLGRQETQYF.

The chain couples TRBV6-1 to TRBJ1-1; D is ambiguous. Germline values: CDR1 MNHNS, CDR2 SASEGT. Trimming removed 5 bases from V and 0 bases from J, with 7 bases in between. This CDR3 is 13 amino acids long. The CDR3 DNA follows: TGTGCCAGCAGTTATTCAGTGAACACTGAAGCTTTCTTT. Encoded protein: CASSYSVNTEAFF.

J is TRBJ2-5 and V is TRBV7-3; D may be TRBD2 (5 bases). The V end lost 1 base, the J end lost 5 bases, and 11 bases lay between the germline ends. This CDR3 has 14 amino acids. Germline assignment: CDR1 SGHTA and CDR2 FQGTGA. CDR3 in DNA: TGTGCCAGCAGCTTAAGACGGGGTTCCGAGACCCAGTACTTC. Its protein product is CASSLRRGSETQYF.

This rearrangement joins TRBV11-3 to TRBJ2-2, with a weak D call TRBD1 (6 bases). This CDR3 spans 13 amino acids. Germline CDR1 reads SGHNT; CDR2 reads YENEEA. The V gene lost 7 bases and the J gene lost 6 bases, with 12 bases spanning the gap. CDR3 nucleotide sequence: TGTGCCAGCACCAGGGACAAGGCCGGGGAGCTGTTTTTT. Its protein product is CASTRDKAGELFF.

This rearrangement joins TRBV7-9 to TRBJ2-2, with D possibly TRBD1 on 5 matching bases. The CDR3 sequence is 15 residues long. CDR1 and CDR2 from the germline V gene are SEHNR and FQNEAQ (reference sequence). The V gene lost 1 base and the J gene lost 4 bases, with 10 bases spanning the gap. As DNA, the CDR3 is TGTGCCAGCAGCTTAGAAGGGGCCGGCACCGGGGAGCTGTTTTTT. Translation gives CASSLEGAGTGELFF.

The V call is TRBV30, the J call TRBJ1-4, with D uncertain. This CDR3 comprises 12 residues. Trimming removed 2 bases at V and 8 bases at J, with 9 bases between. Germline V lookup: CDR1 GTSNPN, CDR2 SVGIG (reference sequence). Written as DNA, the CDR3 is TGTGCCTGGAGTCCCTCCCGGGAAAAACTGTTTTTT. Its protein is CAWSPSREKLFF.

The V gene is TRBV5-1, the J gene TRBJ2-2; 8 nucleotides match TRBD1. This CDR3 has 16 amino acids. J was trimmed by 1 base and V by 4 bases; bases with no gene match: 6. In germline, CDR1 is SGHRS, CDR2 YFSETQ. Here the CDR3 reads CASSVSGTGNTGELFF. The CDR3 nucleotides read TGCGCCAGCAGCGTCTCCGGGACAGGGAACACCGGGGAGCTGTTTTTT.

The V gene is TRBV10-3, the J gene TRBJ2-1; no firm D call. Trimming took 2 bases from V and 0 from J, leaving 5 bases between them. The CDR3 is 14 amino acids. CDR1 ENHRY and CDR2 SYGVKD come from the germline V gene. CDR3 residues: CAISERSSYNEQFF. Here the CDR3 DNA reads TGTGCCATCAGTGAGAGGAGCTCCTACAATGAGCAGTTCTTC.

A word on this clone: Other DNA sequences from this sample encode an identical CDR3 as well. The CDR3 DNA reads TGCAGCGTTGATTTCGCAGATACGCAGTATTTT. This sequence encodes CSVDFADTQYF. The chain has TRBV29-1 and TRBJ2-3; D gene ambiguous. V shed 3 bases and J shed 4 bases, with 5 bases lying between them. Germline V gives CDR1 SQVTM, CDR2 ANQGSEA. This CDR3 contains 11 residues.

V gene TRBV5-1 combines with J gene TRBJ1-1; no clear D. Germline CDR1 SGHRS, CDR2 YFSETQ. Trimming removed 3 bases at V and 2 bases at J, with 14 bases between. The CDR3 has 15 amino acids. CDR3 protein: CASSSAGLFNTEAFF. In DNA, the CDR3 is TGCGCCAGCAGCTCGGCGGGTTTATTTAACACTGAAGCTTTCTTT.

The V call is TRBV3-1 (or the pseudogene TRBV3-2), the J call TRBJ2-5; D is perhaps TRBD2 (6 bases). The CDR3 is 15 residues long. Germline values: CDR1 LGHDT, CDR2 YNNKEL (reference sequence). V was pared by 4 bases and J by 9 bases, with 21 bases between. CDR3 nucleotides: TGTGCCAGCAGCCCTATTGTAGGGGCCGGGGGTCCCCAGTACTTC. Translating gives CASSPIVGAGGPQYF.

The chain carries TRBV27 and TRBJ2-3, with D perhaps TRBD2 (5 bases). Germline loops: CDR1 MNHEY, CDR2 SMNVEV (reference sequence). Trimming left V 4 bases short and J 1 base short, with 24 bases between. The CDR3 runs to 19 residues. CDR3 sequence (DNA): TGTGCCAGCAGTTCAAAAACTTCGGGATACCGCTGGGGCACAGATACGCAGTATTTT. Translated, it gives CASSSKTSGYRWGTDTQYF.

Here the CDR3 reads CATSAYNEQFF. In nucleotides, the CDR3 is TGTGCCACCTCAGCCTACAATGAGCAGTTCTTC. This chain links TRBV19 with TRBJ2-1, with no clear D. Between the trimmed V and J ends, which lost 10 bases and 2 bases, there was a span of 6 bases. The CDR3 is 11 residues long. Germline loops: CDR1 LNHDA, CDR2 SQIVND (reference sequence).

The J gene is TRBJ1-4, the V gene TRBV27; 7 bases map to TRBD1. J was trimmed by 8 bases and V by 4 bases; bases with no gene match: 10. The V gene's germline CDR1 is MNHEY and CDR2 SMNVEV (reference sequence). The length of the CDR3 is 15 residues. The CDR3 spells CASSSQGPTGEKLFF. The CDR3 region has the DNA TGTGCCAGCAGTTCCCAGGGGCCGACAGGGGAAAAACTGTTTTTT.

This rearrangement joins TRBV12-3 or TRBV12-4 to TRBJ1-1, with D perhaps TRBD1 (6 bases). The V and J ends lost 3 bases and 3 bases respectively, with 8 bases between them. The CDR3 totals 13 residues. DNA of the CDR3: TGTGCCAGCAGTTTTTCAGGGGACACTGAAGCTTTCTTT. This translates into CASSFSGDTEAFF.

The chain uses TRBV27 and TRBJ2-1, with TRBD2 matching 10 bases. Per the germline V gene, CDR1 is MNHEY and CDR2 is SMNVEV (reference sequence). The CDR3 is 15 residues long. J gave up 2 bases and V 5 bases, and 3 bases lay outside the gene matches. The CDR3 DNA reads TGTGCCAGCAGTATAGGACTAGCGGCCTACAATGAGCAGTTCTTC. Translation gives CASSIGLAAYNEQFF.

This clone has just one count. V is TRBV7-9 and J is TRBJ1-2, with 8 nucleotides matching TRBD1. Losses at the gene ends were 6 bases for V and 7 bases for J; bases not matched to a gene: 10. CDR1 SEHNR and CDR2 FQNEAQ come from the germline V gene (reference sequence). CDR3 length equals 14 residues. The CDR3 bases are TGTGCCAGCAGTCGTCAGGGGGCAGGAGGTGGCTACACCTTC. Translating it yields CASSRQGAGGGYTF.

The chain combines TRBV19 with TRBJ2-5, with a possible D match to TRBD2 (5 bases). The CDR3 contains 11 residues. CDR1 is LNHDA, CDR2 SQIVND, per germline (reference sequence). V lost 5 bases and J 5 bases, leaving 6 bases between the germline ends. The CDR3 nucleotides are TGTGCCAGTAGTCCGGGGGAGACCCAGTACTTC. Translation: CASSPGETQYF.

The J gene is TRBJ1-2, the V gene TRBV5-6; 7 nucleotides line up with TRBD1. Germline CDR1 is SGHDT and CDR2 is YYEEEE. J lost 4 bases, V lost 2 bases, and 5 bases had no gene match. The CDR3 has 14 amino acids. CDR3: CASSFRQGGYGYTF. The DNA of the CDR3 is TGTGCCAGCAGCTTCAGACAGGGCGGCTATGGCTACACCTTC.

J is TRBJ1-1 and V is TRBV11-3, with a weak D call TRBD1 (6 bases). Trimming shortened V by 2 bases and J by 4 bases, and 11 bases separated the two germline ends. Germline lookup yields CDR1 SGHNT and CDR2 YENEEA. The CDR3 spans 14 residues. The CDR3 DNA reads as TGTGCCAGCAGCTTACGGGGGGCTAGCACTGAAGCTTTCTTT. It yields the protein CASSLRGASTEAFF. The full variable domain, in which reference TRBV11-3 and TRBJ1-1 provide the parts outside the CDR3, is EAGVVQSPRYKIIEKKQPVAFWCNPISGHNTLYWYLQNLGQGPELLIRYENEEAVDDSQLPKDRFSAERLKGVDSTLKIQPAELGDSAVYLCASSLRGASTEAFFGQGTRLTVV.

The rearrangement links TRBV6-5 to TRBJ1-4, with D possibly matching TRBD1 (6 bases). CDR3 size: 16 residues. V was shortened by 0 bases and J by 3 bases, with 11 bases between the two germline ends. Germline-derived CDR1 and CDR2 are MNHEY and SVGAGI. CDR3 residues: CASSYSPRQANEKLFF. DNA of the CDR3: TGTGCCAGCAGTTACTCGCCTCGACAGGCTAATGAAAAACTGTTTTTT.

The chain is built from TRBV2 and TRBJ2-2, with 13 bases that match TRBD2. The CDR3 is 18 amino acids. Trimming cost V 8 bases and J 3 bases; bases outside gene matches: 12. Germline CDR1 SNHLY, CDR2 FYNNEI. The CDR3 here is CASARTSGSLWDTGELFF. CDR3 coding DNA: TGTGCCAGCGCCCGGACTAGCGGGAGTCTTTGGGACACCGGGGAGCTGTTTTTT.

This clone was detected only a few times. The V call is TRBV11-2, the J call TRBJ1-1, with unresolved D. There are 11 residues in the CDR3. Germline CDR1 and CDR2: SGHAT and FQNNGV. V was pared by 5 bases and J by 11 bases, with 12 bases between. CDR3 residues: CASSAWRGAFF. CDR3 DNA: TGTGCCAGCAGCGCTTGGAGAGGGGCTTTCTTT.